These 18 T cell receptor beta chains came from one sample sequenced in a study of cytomegalovirus exposure and HLA in healthy donors. Here immunoSEQ multiplex PCR was the method, and the copy in TCRdb shows in-frame clones only, minus some. The sample holds some 68,000 clones, 96% seen once. What was sequenced was PBMCs. The receptor source for this set is a man aged 18-30 years in good health and CMV-seronegative.

In its sample, this clone was seen once. V gene TRBV5-1 combines with J gene TRBJ2-1, with 12 nucleotides matching TRBD2. The germline gives CDR1 SGHRS, CDR2 YFSETQ. This CDR3 spans 16 amino acids. Losses at the gene ends were 0 bases for V and 8 bases for J; bases not matched to a gene: 6. DNA for the CDR3: TGCGCCAGCAGCTTGGCCACGACTAGCGGGAGTGATGAGCAGTTCTTC. As protein: CASSLATTSGSDEQFF.

The chain has TRBV2 and TRBJ2-5; 8 positions agree with TRBD1. Trimming removed 5 bases from V and 5 bases from J; junction bases left unmatched: 7. The CDR3 totals 14 residues. CDR1 and CDR2 from the germline V gene are SNHLY and FYNNEI. In DNA, the CDR3 is TGTGCCAGCAGTTCAGGGGGCAGATCCGAGACCCAGTACTTC. This encodes CASSSGGRSETQYF.

The genes are TRBV29-1 and TRBJ2-5; maybe TRBD1 (6 bases). Germline CDR1 reads SQVTM; CDR2 reads ANQGSEA. V was pared by 3 bases and J by 7 bases, with 15 bases between. The CDR3 is made up of 13 amino acids. For the CDR3, the DNA is TGCAGCGTTGAGTCACAGGGCACTTGGACCCAGTACTTC. This gives the protein CSVESQGTWTQYF.

The genes are TRBV27 and TRBJ2-6; no clear D gene. Trimming shortened V by 2 bases and J by 4 bases, and 9 bases separated the two germline ends. The CDR3 is made up of 15 amino acids. The germline gives CDR1 MNHEY, CDR2 SMNVEV (reference sequence). CDR3 amino acids: CASSLAARGANVLTF. The DNA of the CDR3 is TGTGCCAGCAGTTTAGCGGCGAGGGGGGCCAACGTCCTGACTTTC.

CDR3 sequence: CASSQGTAMNTEAFF. CDR3 sequence (DNA): TGTGCCAGCAGCCAAGGGACAGCGATGAACACTGAAGCTTTCTTT. The rearrangement links TRBV14 to TRBJ1-1; the D gene is possibly TRBD1 (6 bases). The CDR3 is 15 residues long. Germline CDR1 reads SGHDN; CDR2 reads FVKESK. Trimming pared 1 base from V and 0 bases from J, leaving 9 bases between. Combining the CDR3 with reference TRBV14 and TRBJ1-1 gives the whole variable domain EAGVTQFPSHSVIEKGQTVTLRCDPISGHDNLYWYRRVMGKEIKFLLHFVKESKQDESGMPNNRFLAERTGGTYSTLKVQPAELEDSGVYFCASSQGTAMNTEAFFGQGTRLTVV.

This clone turned up a few times. The chain recombines TRBV5-1 with TRBJ2-7; 13 bases agree with TRBD2. J lost 4 bases, V lost 4 bases, and 5 bases had no gene match. The CDR3 loop spans 15 amino acids. Germline CDR1 is SGHRS and CDR2 is YFSETQ. The CDR3 DNA sequence: TGCGCCAGCAGCCCCGGGACTAGCGGGAATTACGAGCAGTACTTC. It is translated as CASSPGTSGNYEQYF.

This chain links TRBV10-1 with TRBJ1-2; no definite D call. V was shortened by 5 bases and J by 4 bases, with 20 bases between the two germline ends. The CDR3 extends over 16 amino acids. Per germline, CDR1 WNHNN and CDR2 SYGVQD (reference sequence). DNA for the CDR3: TGCGCCAGCAGTACCGTTGAAGCGCGAAAGACCTATGGCTACACCTTC. This encodes CASSTVEARKTYGYTF.

J is TRBJ2-5 and V is TRBV11-3; D may be TRBD2 (6 bases). V lost 2 bases and J lost 9, with 10 bases in between. This CDR3 comprises 12 residues. Germline CDR1 and CDR2: SGHNT and YENEEA. CDR3 loop: CASSLMGEAQYF. CDR3 DNA sequence: TGTGCCAGCAGCTTAATGGGGGAGGCCCAGTACTTC.

This clone has just one count. The chain links TRBV5-4 to TRBJ2-3; the match to TRBD2 covers 12 bases. The junction had 4 bases not matched to a gene; V was cut back by 4 bases and J by 4 bases. Germline CDR1 and CDR2: SGHNT and YYREEE (reference sequence). This CDR3 is built from 15 residues. The CDR3 here is CASSQRLAGADTQYF. The CDR3, as DNA: TGTGCCAGCAGCCAAAGACTAGCGGGAGCAGATACGCAGTATTTT.

This clone has a single count. The rearrangement links TRBV7-9 to TRBJ1-5; D is possibly TRBD1 (6 bases). CDR3 size: 13 residues. V lost 6 bases and J 3 bases, leaving 9 bases between the germline ends. Germline lookup yields CDR1 SEHNR and CDR2 FQNEAQ (reference sequence). For the CDR3, the DNA is TGTGCCAGCAGTTACAGGGACAATCAGCCCCAGCATTTT. Its protein is CASSYRDNQPQHF.

The chain recombines TRBV4-1 with TRBJ2-7, with unresolved D. In germline, CDR1 is MGHRA, CDR2 YSYEKL. The CDR3 consists of 14 residues. Between the trimmed V and J ends, which lost 2 bases and 5 bases, there was a span of 13 bases. Here the CDR3 DNA reads TGCGCCAGCAGCCAACAAAACTTCCGGGACGAGCAGTACTTC. Protein product: CASSQQNFRDEQYF.

J is TRBJ1-2 and V is TRBV2, with D uncertain. The CDR3 is 15 amino acids. The V end lost 4 bases, the J end lost 0 bases, and 12 bases lay between the germline ends. Germline lookup yields CDR1 SNHLY and CDR2 FYNNEI. The DNA for the CDR3 is TGTGCCAGCAGTGCCTTTAATACAGCTAACTATGGCTACACCTTC. This sequence encodes CASSAFNTANYGYTF.

The chain recombines TRBV10-3 with TRBJ2-7; TRBD1 matches 10 bases. Germline V gives CDR1 ENHRY, CDR2 SYGVKD. This CDR3 region has 15 residues. V trimming: 2 bases; J trimming: 6 bases; junction bases outside the gene matches: 7. The CDR3 DNA sequence: TGTGCCATCAGTGAGAACCCGGGACAGGGGACCGAGCAGTACTTC. Protein: CAISENPGQGTEQYF.

V and J are TRBV30 and TRBJ2-5; TRBD1 matches at 8 bases. V shed 0 bases, J shed 7 bases, and the junction held 10 bases outside the gene matches. The CDR3 is 15 residues long. Germline assignment: CDR1 GTSNPN and CDR2 SVGIG (reference sequence). CDR3 in DNA: TGTGCCTGGAGTGTACCGGGACAGGTTGGCGGGACCCAGTACTTC. Protein: CAWSVPGQVGGTQYF.

The chain is built from TRBV18 and TRBJ2-7, with 13 bases matching TRBD2. Germline lookup yields CDR1 KGHSH and CDR2 LQKENI. V was pared by 2 bases and J by 3 bases, with 7 bases of the junction left unmatched. The length of the CDR3 is 17 residues. CDR3 in amino acids: CASSPTGGTSGIYEQYF. The CDR3 DNA sequence: TGTGCCAGCTCACCAACAGGTGGGACTAGCGGGATCTACGAGCAGTACTTC.

As DNA, the CDR3 is TGTGCCAGCAGCCCTCGAGGCGTAGCCAAAAACATTCAGTACTTC. Translating gives CASSPRGVAKNIQYF. This sequence joins TRBV14 and TRBJ2-4; no firm D call. V was clipped by 4 bases and J by 0 bases, with 10 bases between them. Germline values: CDR1 SGHDN, CDR2 FVKESK. This CDR3 has 15 residues.

V gene TRBV27 combines with J gene TRBJ1-1; the match to TRBD1 covers 10 bases. Germline V CDR1 and CDR2: MNHEY, SMNVEV (reference sequence). V was clipped by 6 bases and J by 3 bases; unmatched bases: 10. The CDR3 spans 16 residues. The CDR3 nucleotides read TGTGCCAGCAGGCCCACGGACAGGGGGTGGTACACTGAAGCTTTCTTT. It codes for CASRPTDRGWYTEAFF.

The chain couples TRBV20-1 to TRBJ2-7, with D uncertain. V was pared by 2 bases and J by 4 bases, with 6 bases between. Germline-derived CDR1 and CDR2 are DFQATT and SNEGSKA (reference sequence). The CDR3 is made up of 11 amino acids. CDR3 in DNA: TGCAGTGCTAGATCGGTTTACGAGCAGTACTTC. Amino acids: CSARSVYEQYF.